One and the same sample provided the 25 T cell receptor beta chains below, sequenced in a study of T cell clonotyping in hematopoietic cell transplantation. Produced via immunoSEQ multiplex PCR; TCRdb's table is partial and in-frame only. The data show about 9,400 clones, about 79% seen once. The material was PBMCs, obtained 180 days after allogeneic stem cell transplant. The receptors here all came from a male patient aged 40-50 years who had an allogeneic stem cell transplant from a related donor, so the T cells may come from the graft donor. Some clones in this sample may be carry-over from other donors' samples.

The rearrangement joins TRBV30 to TRBJ1-6, with 8 nucleotides matching TRBD1. The germline CDR1 and CDR2 sequences are GTSNPN and SVGIG (reference sequence). V was pared by 3 bases and J by 9 bases, with 4 bases of the junction left unmatched. The CDR3 is 13 residues long. The CDR3 DNA is TGTGCCTGGAGAGGGGACAGGACTTCACCCCTCCACTTT. As protein: CAWRGDRTSPLHF. Drawing the rest from reference TRBV30 and TRBJ1-6, the complete variable domain is SQTIHQWPATLVQPVGSPLSLECTVEGTSNPNLYWYRQAAGRGLQLLFYSVGIGQISSEVPQNLSASRPQDRQFILSSKKLLLSDSGFYLCAWRGDRTSPLHFGNGTRLTVT.

This clone has just one count. The chain recombines TRBV28 with TRBJ1-4, with D perhaps TRBD1 (5 bases). This CDR3 contains 15 residues. CDR1 and CDR2 (germline): MDHEN, SYDVKM. V lost 5 bases and J lost 4, with 14 bases in between. CDR3 in amino acids: CASSIPGRDNEKLFF. DNA of the CDR3: TGTGCCAGCAGTATTCCGGGACGGGATAATGAAAAACTGTTTTTT.

The table lists this clone with a count of one. The chain links TRBV27 to TRBJ2-7, with D possibly TRBD2 on 6 matching bases. Germline CDR1 is MNHEY and CDR2 is SMNVEV (reference sequence). This CDR3 has 11 residues. V lost 11 bases, J lost 5 bases, and 13 bases lay in between. The CDR3 coding sequence is TGTGCCTGTCATCGCGGGGACGAGCAGTACTTC. Protein: CACHRGDEQYF.

The J gene is TRBJ2-7, the V gene TRBV4-1, with D tentatively TRBD1 or TRBD2 (6 bases each). CDR3 length: 14 residues. Germline CDR1 is MGHRA and CDR2 is YSYEKL. V was shortened by 1 base and J by 4 bases, with 11 bases between the two germline ends. CDR3 loop: CASSQAGAAYEQYF. CDR3 nucleotide sequence: TGCGCCAGCAGCCAAGCGGGGGCCGCTTACGAGCAGTACTTC.

J is TRBJ2-5 and V is TRBV25-1, with D hard to call. With 1 base removed from V and 5 bases from J, the gap between germline ends came to 11 bases. The CDR3 length is 14 residues. CDR1 and CDR2 (germline): MGHDK, SYGVNS. The CDR3, as DNA: TGTGCCAGCAGTGAATTCTACTCTTGGGAGACCCAGTACTTC. Residues: CASSEFYSWETQYF.

V gene TRBV13 combines with J gene TRBJ2-1; 9 bases map to TRBD1. V was clipped by 5 bases and J by 6 bases; unmatched bases: 8. In germline, CDR1 is PRHDT, CDR2 FYEKMQ (reference sequence). The CDR3 consists of 15 residues. This CDR3 reads CASSPRDRDPNEQFF. In DNA form, the CDR3 reads TGTGCCAGCAGCCCGAGGGACAGGGATCCCAATGAGCAGTTCTTC. Combining the CDR3 with reference TRBV13 and TRBJ2-1 gives the whole variable domain AAGVIQSPRHLIKEKRETATLKCYPIPRHDTVYWYQQGPGQDPQFLISFYEKMQSDKGSIPDRFSAQQFSDYHSELNMSSLELGDSALYFCASSPRDRDPNEQFFGPGTRLTVL.

There are a few counts of this clone. The chain couples TRBV15 to TRBJ1-4, with 7 bases aligning to TRBD1. With 3 bases clipped from V and 5 bases from J, the junction kept 12 bases outside the gene matches. Germline V gene data show CDR1 as LNHNV and CDR2 as YYDKDF (reference sequence). CDR3 length: 17 residues. The DNA of the CDR3 is TGTGCCACCAGCAGTTATCCGTTCCAGGGGGGGAATGAAAAACTGTTTTTT. As protein: CATSSYPFQGGNEKLFF. Drawing the rest from reference TRBV15 and TRBJ1-4, the complete variable domain is DAMVIQNPRYQVTQFGKPVTLSCSQTLNHNVMYWYQQKSSQAPKLLFHYYDKDFNNEADTPDNFQSRRPNTSFCFLDIRSPGLGDTAMYLCATSSYPFQGGNEKLFFGSGTQLSVL.

The rearrangement uses TRBV9 and TRBJ1-4; D perhaps matches TRBD1 (5 bases). V lost 5 bases and J 8 bases, leaving 13 bases between the germline ends. This CDR3 is 13 amino acids long. In germline, CDR1 is SGDLS, CDR2 YYNGEE. CDR3 loop: CASRAGEREKLFF. In DNA form, the CDR3 reads TGTGCCAGCAGGGCGGGGGAGAGGGAAAAACTGTTTTTT.

This clone was found once. The V gene is TRBV10-1, the J gene TRBJ2-7, with no clear D. V lost 1 base, J lost 0 bases, and 7 bases lay in between. CDR3 length: 14 residues. The V gene's germline CDR1 is WNHNN and CDR2 SYGVQD (reference sequence). This CDR3 is CASSEWRSSYEQYF. The CDR3 coding sequence is TGCGCCAGCAGTGAGTGGCGGAGCTCCTACGAGCAGTACTTC.

The CDR3 here is CATSRDGRNPPYEQYF. The CDR3, as DNA: TGTGCCACCAGCAGAGATGGACGGAATCCCCCCTACGAGCAGTACTTC. The chain combines TRBV15 with TRBJ2-7; D uncertain. Germline CDR1 and CDR2: LNHNV and YYDKDF (reference sequence). Trimming took off 0 bases at V and 2 bases at J, with 14 bases between the two ends. The CDR3 is made up of 16 amino acids.

The chain employs TRBV7-2 and TRBJ2-2, with D possibly being TRBD1 (6 bases). CDR1 and CDR2 from the germline V gene are SGHTA and FQGNSA. V gave up 4 bases and J gave up 4 bases, with 13 bases separating them. The CDR3 is 15 amino acids. The CDR3 reads CASSWQGRRTGELFF. The CDR3 bases are TGTGCCAGCAGCTGGCAGGGGCGTCGCACCGGGGAGCTGTTTTTT.

The genes are TRBV29-1 and TRBJ2-7; D is perhaps TRBD2 (6 bases). From germline, CDR1 is SQVTM and CDR2 ANQGSEA. With 2 bases removed from V and 3 bases from J, the gap between germline ends came to 17 bases. This CDR3 spans 15 amino acids. The CDR3 DNA sequence: TGCAGCGTTGAAAGGGGTACTAGCAGAAGCTACGAGCAGTACTTC. Amino acids: CSVERGTSRSYEQYF.

This clone has a handful of counts. The gene calls are TRBV28 and TRBJ1-5; no clear D gene. Germline CDR1 and CDR2: MDHEN and SYDVKM. Trimming removed 5 bases from V and 6 bases from J, with 8 bases in between. The CDR3 sequence is 12 residues long. The CDR3 DNA reads TGTGCCAGCAGTGCAGACACTCAGCCCCAGCATTTT. Protein product: CASSADTQPQHF.

This chain uses TRBV6-1 with TRBJ2-7; D perhaps matches TRBD2 (5 bases). In germline, CDR1 is MNHNS, CDR2 SASEGT. The CDR3 has 16 residues. V shed 1 base and J shed 4 bases, with 17 bases lying between them. Here the CDR3 DNA reads TGTGCCAGCAGTGAAGAAAATAGCGATCCCTATTACGAGCAGTACTTC. Amino acids: CASSEENSDPYYEQYF.

This clone has a single count. The J gene is TRBJ2-1, the V gene TRBV19; D may match TRBD1 or TRBD2 (5 bases each). This CDR3 has 15 residues. Germline V gene lookup returns CDR1 LNHDA and CDR2 SQIVND (reference sequence). V was pared by 1 base and J by 8 bases, with 15 bases between. The CDR3 loop is CASSIGGAVGDEQFF. The DNA for the CDR3 is TGTGCCAGTAGTATAGGAGGGGCGGTTGGGGATGAGCAGTTCTTC.

This chain connects TRBV7-9 to TRBJ2-3; 10 bases map to TRBD2. CDR1 and CDR2 from the germline V gene are SEHNR and FQNEAQ (reference sequence). The CDR3 consists of 13 residues. J lost 5 bases, V lost 10 bases, and 6 bases had no gene match. Here the CDR3 reads CATRTSGRDTQYF. CDR3 DNA sequence: TGTGCCACCAGGACTAGCGGAAGAGATACGCAGTATTTT.

Relative to its sample, this clone is medium-sized (0.01 to 0.1%). Here the CDR3 reads CASSQEGAGSGELFF. CDR3 DNA sequence: TGCGCCAGCAGCCAAGAGGGGGCGGGGAGCGGGGAGCTGTTTTTT. The gene calls are TRBV4-1 and TRBJ2-2; D is possibly TRBD1 or TRBD2 (6 bases each). The V gene's germline CDR1 is MGHRA and CDR2 YSYEKL. The CDR3 has 15 amino acids. The ends were cut back, 0 bases at V and 7 bases at J, with 12 bases in the middle.

This clone was recorded a few times. The V gene is TRBV2, the J gene TRBJ2-2; 8 bases are a match to TRBD1. CDR1 and CDR2 from the germline V gene are SNHLY and FYNNEI. V lost 5 bases, J lost 4 bases, and 6 bases stayed unmatched. The CDR3 spans 15 residues. The CDR3 loop reads CASSLDRASTGELFF. Here the CDR3 DNA reads TGTGCCAGCAGTCTGGACAGGGCGAGCACCGGGGAGCTGTTTTTT.

V and J are TRBV7-8 and TRBJ1-2, with 8 bases matching TRBD1. V lost 4 bases and J lost 7; bases outside the gene matches: 8. The CDR3 contains 14 residues. Germline CDR1 and CDR2: SGHVS and FQNEAQ. The CDR3 DNA follows: TGTGCCAGCAGCTCACCCCAGGGGGCAAGTGGCTACACCTTC. It translates to CASSSPQGASGYTF.

The genes are TRBV7-2 and TRBJ2-3, with TRBD2 matching over 13 bases. Germline-derived CDR1 and CDR2 are SGHTA and FQGNSA. The CDR3 runs 18 residues. The V gene end was trimmed by 1 base and the J gene end by 0 bases; junction bases not matched to a gene: 4. Here the CDR3 reads CASSLVLAGGLSTDTQYF. CDR3 in DNA: TGTGCCAGCAGCTTAGTACTAGCGGGGGGGCTAAGCACAGATACGCAGTATTTT. The entire variable domain, with the rest obtained from reference TRBV7-2 and TRBJ2-3, is as follows: GAGVSQSPSNKVTEKGKDVELRCDPISGHTALYWYRQSLGQGLEFLIYFQGNSAPDKSGLPSDRFSAERTGGSVSTLTIQRTQQEDSAVYLCASSLVLAGGLSTDTQYFGPGTRLTVL.

The chain joins TRBV27 to TRBJ2-7, with 9 bases fitting TRBD1. The CDR3 totals 16 residues. CDR1 and CDR2 from the germline V gene are MNHEY and SMNVEV (reference sequence). The V gene end was trimmed by 3 bases and the J gene end by 6 bases; junction bases not matched to a gene: 12. The CDR3 DNA reads as TGTGCCAGCAGTTTGGGCCCGGGACAGGGTTTTCGCGAGCAGTACTTC. This translates into CASSLGPGQGFREQYF.

The chain has TRBV5-6 and TRBJ1-2; 7 bases match TRBD1. This CDR3 is built from 12 residues. V lost 4 bases to trimming and J lost 8 bases; unmatched junction nucleotides: 5. From germline, CDR1 is SGHDT and CDR2 YYEEEE. CDR3 sequence reads: CASSDRDRGYTF. The DNA for the CDR3 is TGTGCCAGCAGCGACCGGGACAGAGGCTACACCTTC.

The chain combines TRBV6-6 with TRBJ1-2, with TRBD1 as a possible D gene (5 bases). From germline, CDR1 is MNHNY and CDR2 SVGAGI (reference sequence). Trimming stripped 7 bases from V and 0 bases from J, with 15 bases between. There are 15 residues in the CDR3. CDR3 in amino acids: CASTPGRPTNYGYTF. The CDR3 bases are TGTGCCAGCACTCCAGGGAGGCCTACTAACTATGGCTACACCTTC.

The gene calls are TRBV4-3 and TRBJ1-1, with a weak D call TRBD1 (6 bases). Trimming removed 0 bases from V and 4 bases from J, with 12 bases in between. The CDR3 covers 15 residues. The V gene's germline CDR1 is LGHNA and CDR2 YSLEER. The CDR3 sequence is CASSQDRGIGTEAFF. The CDR3 region has the DNA TGCGCCAGCAGCCAAGACAGGGGTATTGGCACTGAAGCTTTCTTT.

CDR3 amino acids: CASSPRAGAGFSANEKLFF. CDR3 in DNA: TGTGCCAGCAGCCCCCGTGCAGGGGCGGGTTTTTCGGCTAATGAAAAACTGTTTTTT. The J gene is TRBJ1-4, the V gene TRBV7-6; D may be TRBD1 (6 bases). CDR3 length: 19 amino acids. Germline-derived CDR1 and CDR2 are SGHVS and FNYEAQ. The V and J ends lost 5 bases and 3 bases respectively, with 25 bases between them.